This is a list of T cell receptor beta chains from one sample in a study of graft-versus-host responses after intestinal transplantation. Repertoires were generated with immunoSEQ multiplex PCR, while TCRdb's copy carries only in-frame clones and drops some. The sample holds about 10,000 clones, around 91% seen once. The input for sequencing was PBMCs, taken approximately 46 days after intestinal transplant. The receptors derive from a human patient who received an intestinal transplant, so some T cells may come from the graft donor. Each CDR3 is given with its conserved first and last residue. Each record gives: J gene, clone size, CDR3 length, D gene, V gene, CDR3 protein, CDR3 DNA. A D gene is named only where the DNA matches it firmly. Not all rows give a size; the values are once, few, many and, for expanded clones, a class.

>TRBJ2-7|.|12|.|TRBV19
CASTGASYEQYF
TGTGCCAGTACAGGGGCCTCCTACGAGCAGTACTTC
>TRBJ2-5|once|12|.|TRBV2
CASISIQETQYF
TGTGCCAGCATCTCGATCCAAGAGACCCAGTACTTC
>TRBJ1-5|.|19|.|TRBV30
CAWSARSFSGTPNSRPQHF
TGTGCCTGGAGTGCCCGATCGTTTTCCGGGACTCCCAACTCGCGGCCCCAGCATTTT
>TRBJ2-7|.|19|TRBD1|TRBV11-2
CASSLVDRVEEYRSYEQYF
TGTGCCAGCAGCTTAGTGGACAGGGTCGAGGAATATAGGTCCTACGAGCAGTACTTC
>TRBJ2-7|.|15|TRBD1|TRBV29-1
CSVEDIDRGPVRQYF
TGCAGCGTTGAAGACATTGACAGGGGGCCGGTGAGGCAGTACTTC
>TRBJ1-4|.|14|.|TRBV19
CASSRVEPSEKLFF
TGTGCCAGTAGTAGAGTTGAGCCTAGTGAAAAACTGTTTTTT
>TRBJ2-1|.|11|.|TRBV11-2
CASTIAGEQFF
TGTGCCAGCACCATTGCCGGGGAGCAGTTCTTC
>TRBJ1-3|.|15|.|TRBV6-6
CASSYSSYSGNTIYF
TGTGCCAGCAGTTACTCGAGCTACTCTGGAAACACCATATATTTT
>TRBJ2-7|.|15|.|TRBV21-1
CASSKGQGDIYEQYF
TGTGCCAGCAGCAAAGGACAGGGGGATATCTACGAGCAGTACTTC
>TRBJ2-7|.|13|.|TRBV2
CASSEQRLYEQYF
TGTGCCAGCAGTGAACAGCGGCTCTACGAGCAGTACTTC
>TRBJ2-7|.|16|.|TRBV13
CASSSFTTGRPYEQYF
TGTGCCAGCAGCTCCTTCACCACCGGCCGCCCCTACGAGCAGTACTTC
>TRBJ1-4|.|17|TRBD1|TRBV5-7
CASSLETGTGRVEKLFF
TGTGCCAGCAGCTTGGAAACCGGGACAGGGCGAGTGGAAAAACTGTTTTTT
>TRBJ2-3|.|14|.|TRBV28
CASSMSGSTDTQYF
TGTGCCAGCAGCATGTCCGGTAGCACAGATACGCAGTATTTT
>TRBJ2-5|.|13|.|TRBV5-6
CASSVKYQETQYF
TGTGCCAGCAGCGTTAAGTACCAAGAGACCCAGTACTTC
>TRBJ2-7|.|14|.|TRBV6-1
CASSETGWSYEQYF
TGTGCCAGCAGTGAAACAGGGTGGTCCTACGAGCAGTACTTC
>TRBJ2-3|.|14|TRBD1|TRBV7-3
CASSLSQGADTQYF
TGTGCCAGCAGCTTAAGCCAGGGGGCGGATACGCAGTATTTT
>TRBJ1-1|.|11|TRBD1|TRBV20-1
CSARSGTGAFF
TGCAGTGCTAGGTCCGGGACAGGAGCTTTCTTT
>TRBJ2-2|once|13|.|TRBV6-5
CASIERNTGELFF
TGTGCCAGCATAGAGCGGAACACCGGGGAGCTGTTTTTT
>TRBJ1-1|.|15|.|TRBV4-1
CASSQVTGMNTEAFF
TGCGCCAGCAGCCAGGTGACAGGTATGAACACTGAAGCTTTCTTT
>TRBJ2-7|.|14|.|TRBV7-3
CASSLGPRGDEQYF
TGTGCCAGCAGCTTAGGGCCACGTGGAGACGAGCAGTACTTC
>TRBJ1-2|.|16|.|TRBV7-9
CASSLGLTAQDYGYTF
TGTGCCAGCAGCTTGGGCCTCACTGCGCAAGACTATGGCTACACCTTC
>TRBJ2-1|.|18|TRBD2|TRBV7-2
CASSLFRLAGLSYNEQFF
TGTGCCAGCAGCTTATTCCGACTAGCGGGGCTATCCTACAATGAGCAGTTCTTC
>TRBJ2-1|.|14|.|TRBV7-6
CASSLAGGGNEQFF
TGTGCCAGCAGCTTAGCGGGAGGGGGTAATGAGCAGTTCTTC
>TRBJ2-3|.|15|TRBD2|TRBV5-5
CASSLAGVSGDTQYF
TGTGCCAGCAGCCTAGCGGGAGTGTCGGGAGATACGCAGTATTTT
>TRBJ2-1|once|12|.|TRBV10-1
CASSMRSESGFF
TGCGCCAGCAGTATGCGGAGTGAGTCGGGGTTCTTC
>TRBJ2-7|.|16|TRBD1|TRBV27
CASIPDRGVLSYEQYF
TGTGCCAGCATCCCCGACAGGGGGGTTTTGAGCTACGAGCAGTACTTC
>TRBJ1-4|.|15|.|TRBV15
CATSRPQGWAEKLFF
TGTGCCACCAGCAGGCCACAGGGATGGGCTGAAAAACTGTTTTTT
>TRBJ2-1|.|16|.|TRBV10-2
CASSESSGAFYNEQFF
TGCGCCAGCAGTGAGTCGTCAGGGGCCTTTTACAATGAGCAGTTCTTC
>TRBJ2-5|.|15|.|TRBV5-1
CASSLFPGRGETQYF
TGCGCCAGCAGCTTGTTTCCGGGCCGGGGCGAGACCCAGTACTTC
>TRBJ2-7|.|16|TRBD2|TRBV7-9
CASSLVARGGSYEQYF
TGTGCCAGCAGCTTAGTCGCCCGGGGGGGCTCCTACGAGCAGTACTTC
>TRBJ2-5|.|16|TRBD2|TRBV5-4
CASSLMFSGDQETQYF
TGTGCCAGCAGCCTGATGTTTAGCGGGGACCAAGAGACCCAGTACTTC